A selection of T cell receptor beta chains follows, all from one sample in a study of early T cells in non-severe SARS-CoV-2 infection. MiXCR, applied by TCRdb to the 5' RACE reads, yields one record per CDR3 protein. This table has more than 45,000 distinct CDR3 sequences, 10% to 15% appearing once. Sequenced: whole blood. These TCRs come from an adult who was a healthcare worker with PCR-confirmed SARS-CoV-2 infection or an uninfected control (not recorded which). The CDR3 runs from the conserved cysteine through the conserved F or W. The order of the fields is D gene, clone size, CDR3 length, V gene, J gene, CDR3 protein, CDR3 DNA. The D gene is left open where the match is weak. The size of a clone is reported for some rows only, either as once, few or many, or as a class for expanded clones.

TRBD1	-	16	TRBV24-1	TRBJ2-1	CATSDLQGTTGDEQFF	TGTGCCACCAGTGATTTGCAGGGCACGACAGGGGATGAGCAGTTCTTC
-	many	15	TRBV2	TRBJ2-4	CASRSVDGAKNIQYF	TGTGCCAGCAGGTCAGTGGACGGTGCCAAAAACATTCAGTACTTC
-	many	15	TRBV7-9	TRBJ1-2	CASSWGAASNYGYTF	TGTGCCAGCAGCTGGGGGGCAGCCTCTAACTATGGCTACACCTTC
-	few	15	TRBV3-1	TRBJ1-4	CASSHPGTAREKLFF	TGTGCCAGCAGCCATCCCGGGACCGCACGGGAAAAACTGTTTTTT
TRBD1	many	12	TRBV29-1	TRBJ2-7	CSAGTATYEQYF	TGCAGCGCCGGGACAGCTACCTACGAGCAGTACTTC
-	-	14	TRBV6-1	TRBJ2-3	CASSERQGIDTQYF	TGTGCCAGCAGTGAGAGGCAGGGAATAGATACGCAGTATTTT
-	many	13	TRBV11-3	TRBJ2-1	CASSFLGGDEQFF	TGTGCCAGCAGCTTTCTGGGAGGTGATGAGCAGTTCTTC
-	-	12	TRBV20-1	TRBJ2-1	CSARDFGNEQFF	TGCAGTGCTAGAGATTTTGGCAATGAGCAGTTCTTC
-	-	14	TRBV20-1	TRBJ1-2	CSARAGPINYGYTF	TGCAGTGCTAGAGCAGGACCTATAAACTATGGCTACACCTTC
-	-	12	TRBV29-1	TRBJ2-7	CSVETGTHEQYF	TGCAGCGTTGAGACTGGGACCCACGAGCAGTACTTC
-	-	13	TRBV5-1	TRBJ1-1	CASSSDSLAEAFF	TGCGCCAGCAGCTCTGACAGCCTAGCTGAAGCTTTCTTT
-	few	13	TRBV20-1	TRBJ2-3	CSARDGVISKQYF	TGCAGTGCTAGAGATGGTGTCATTTCTAAGCAGTATTTT
TRBD1	few	17	TRBV9	TRBJ1-3	CASSPTGGPSSGNTIYF	TGTGCCAGCAGTCCCACAGGGGGCCCCTCGTCTGGAAACACCATATATTTT
TRBD1	many	14	TRBV27	TRBJ2-5	CASSFLTGAETQYF	TGTGCCAGCAGTTTTTTAACAGGGGCGGAGACCCAGTACTTC
-	-	14	TRBV5-1	TRBJ1-3	CASSTTVSENTIYF	TGCGCCAGCAGCACCACAGTCTCTGAAAACACCATATATTTT
-	few	14	TRBV19	TRBJ2-3	CASTRSGSTDTQYF	TGTGCCAGTACCCGATCGGGAAGCACAGATACGCAGTATTTT
TRBD2	few	15	TRBV6-2/TRBV6-3	TRBJ2-1	CASSTAGGGYNEQFF	TGTGCCAGCAGTACCGCGGGAGGAGGGTACAATGAGCAGTTCTTC
TRBD1	-	13	TRBV20-1	TRBJ2-3	CSARQGATDTQYF	TGCAGTGCCAGACAGGGCGCCACAGATACGCAGTATTTT
-	few	14	TRBV20-1	TRBJ2-3	CSASSAGPTDTQYF	TGCAGTGCTAGTTCGGCGGGGCCCACAGATACGCAGTATTTT
-	few	13	TRBV6-5	TRBJ2-5	CASSRDIQETQYF	TGTGCCAGCTCTAGGGACATACAAGAGACCCAGTACTTC
TRBD2	-	14	TRBV10-2	TRBJ2-1	CASSERTSGSKQFF	TGCGCCAGCAGTGAGCGGACTAGCGGGAGTAAGCAGTTCTTC
-	few	12	TRBV6-6	TRBJ2-7	CASSYQNYEQYF	TGTGCCAGCAGTTACCAGAACTACGAGCAGTACTTC
-	-	11	TRBV6-2/TRBV6-3	TRBJ1-1	CASSYPGGAFF	TGTGCCAGCAGTTATCCCGGGGGAGCTTTCTTT
-	-	14	TRBV29-1	TRBJ2-1	CSVVSLGTAGEQFF	TGCAGCGTTGTCTCCCTGGGGACGGCCGGTGAGCAGTTCTTC
-	-	16	TRBV20-1	TRBJ1-5	CSARDSLSGGNQPQHF	TGCAGTGCTAGAGATTCACTCTCCGGAGGCAATCAGCCCCAGCATTTT
TRBD1	-	15	TRBV12-3/TRBV12-4	TRBJ2-3	CASSFGQGRTDTQYF	TGTGCCAGCAGTTTTGGACAGGGGAGAACAGATACGCAGTATTTT
TRBD2	few	15	TRBV18	TRBJ2-1	CASSPPSSGSNEQFF	TGTGCCAGCTCACCACCGTCTAGCGGGAGCAATGAGCAGTTCTTC
-	many	14	TRBV2	TRBJ1-6	CASRLNRDGSPLHF	TGTGCCAGCAGACTCAACAGGGATGGCTCACCCCTCCACTTT
-	few	16	TRBV11-1	TRBJ2-7	CASKDARGASSYEQYF	TGTGCCAGCAAAGACGCTCGGGGGGCGTCCTCCTACGAGCAGTACTTC
-	many	15	TRBV7-2	TRBJ2-7	CASSWAVGISYEQYF	TGTGCCAGCAGCTGGGCGGTAGGCATTTCCTACGAGCAGTACTTC
-	-	14	TRBV28	TRBJ2-3	CASTRGLYTDTQYF	TGTGCCAGCACCCGAGGCCTCTACACAGATACGCAGTATTTT
-	-	13	TRBV6-5	TRBJ2-5	CASTKDGQETQYF	TGTGCCAGCACCAAGGACGGACAAGAGACCCAGTACTTC
-	many	11	TRBV29-1	TRBJ2-7	CSVGVSHEQYF	TGCAGCGTTGGAGTAAGCCACGAGCAGTACTTC
TRBD1	few	15	TRBV20-1	TRBJ1-2	CSARDTKGALSGYTF	TGCAGTGCTAGGGATACCAAGGGGGCCCTATCTGGCTACACCTTC
-	many	12	TRBV29-1	TRBJ2-3	CSVDSGTDTQYF	TGCAGCGTTGATTCTGGAACAGATACGCAGTATTTT
-	few	16	TRBV4-1	TRBJ1-4	CASSQDRVLTNEKLFF	TGCGCCAGCAGCCAAGACAGGGTTTTAACTAATGAAAAACTGTTTTTT
-	few	13	TRBV28	TRBJ1-5	CASSFTGNQPQHF	TGTGCCAGCAGTTTCACGGGGAATCAGCCCCAGCATTTT
-	few	13	TRBV20-1	TRBJ2-7	CSASDQRLTGQYF	TGCAGTGCTAGTGATCAGCGACTCACGGGGCAGTACTTC
-	few	13	TRBV24-1	TRBJ2-2	CATSVGDTGELFF	TGTGCCACCAGTGTGGGGGACACCGGGGAGCTGTTTTTT
-	-	14	TRBV7-8	TRBJ1-1	CASSLVGAQGEAFF	TGTGCCAGCAGCTTAGTTGGGGCGCAGGGGGAAGCTTTCTTT
TRBD1	many	12	TRBV29-1	TRBJ1-1	CSVARGEVEAFF	TGCAGCGTTGCCAGGGGGGAGGTTGAAGCTTTCTTT
TRBD1	few	17	TRBV27	TRBJ2-3	CASSLRWTTGGTDTQYF	TGTGCCAGCAGTTTGCGTTGGACAACAGGGGGCACAGATACGCAGTATTTT
TRBD2	-	16	TRBV5-1	TRBJ2-1	CASNRYLAGANNEQFF	TGCGCCAGCAACCGATATCTAGCGGGGGCCAATAATGAGCAGTTCTTC
-	few	18	TRBV5-1	TRBJ2-1	CASSRYPGTQNRNNEQFF	TGCGCCAGCAGCCGATACCCCGGGACCCAGAATCGAAACAATGAGCAGTTCTTC
-	-	13	TRBV7-9	TRBJ1-3	CASSLFGGNTIYF	TGTGCCAGCAGCTTATTTGGGGGAAACACCATATATTTT
TRBD1	few	13	TRBV29-1	TRBJ2-7	CSVAPGQSYEQYF	TGCAGCGTTGCCCCGGGACAGTCCTACGAGCAGTACTTC
TRBD2	many	17	TRBV24-1	TRBJ2-2	CATSDLKLASNTGELFF	TGTGCCACCAGTGACCTCAAACTAGCGTCTAACACCGGGGAGCTGTTTTTT
TRBD1	few	12	TRBV29-1	TRBJ1-1	CSVKQGDTEAFF	TGCAGCGTTAAACAGGGGGACACTGAAGCTTTCTTT
TRBD2	few	16	TRBV28	TRBJ2-7	CASSLLSLAGTYEQYF	TGTGCCAGCAGTTTACTCTCGCTAGCGGGAACCTACGAGCAGTACTTC
-	few	14	TRBV7-9	TRBJ2-5	CASSLASRGETQYF	TGTGCCAGCAGCTTAGCTTCGCGCGGAGAGACCCAGTACTTC
TRBD1	many	15	TRBV5-1	TRBJ2-7	CASSLTGDMRYEQYF	TGCGCCAGCAGCTTGACAGGGGATATGCGCTACGAGCAGTACTTC
-	few	9	TRBV29-1	TRBJ1-2	CSVVPGYTF	TGCAGCGTTGTACCTGGCTACACCTTC
-	few	13	TRBV20-1	TRBJ1-2	CSARPGANYGYTF	TGCAGTGCTAGGCCAGGGGCTAACTATGGCTACACCTTC
TRBD2	many	16	TRBV6-1	TRBJ2-5	CASSEGAGESQETQYF	TGTGCCAGCAGTGAAGGAGCGGGGGAGTCCCAAGAGACCCAGTACTTC
-	-	14	TRBV7-8	TRBJ2-7	CASSEGGATYEQYF	TGTGCCAGCAGCGAGGGGGGCGCCACCTACGAGCAGTACTTC
-	many	16	TRBV4-1	TRBJ2-1	CASSQVAGVDYNEQFF	TGCGCCAGCAGCCAAGTGGCAGGGGTAGACTACAATGAGCAGTTCTTC
-	-	14	TRBV28	TRBJ1-2	CASSFSTEGLSYTF	TGTGCCAGCAGTTTTAGTACAGAAGGGCTCAGCTACACCTTC
-	-	15	TRBV28	TRBJ1-4	CASSLWTRGGEKLFF	TGTGCCAGCAGTTTATGGACGCGGGGCGGTGAAAAACTGTTTTTT
-	-	17	TRBV20-1	TRBJ1-3	CSARDKEAEGLENTIYF	TGCAGTGCTAGAGATAAGGAGGCTGAGGGGCTGGAAAACACCATATATTTT
-	many	11	TRBV6-6	TRBJ2-2	CASTYFGELFF	TGTGCCAGCACTTATTTCGGGGAGCTGTTTTTT